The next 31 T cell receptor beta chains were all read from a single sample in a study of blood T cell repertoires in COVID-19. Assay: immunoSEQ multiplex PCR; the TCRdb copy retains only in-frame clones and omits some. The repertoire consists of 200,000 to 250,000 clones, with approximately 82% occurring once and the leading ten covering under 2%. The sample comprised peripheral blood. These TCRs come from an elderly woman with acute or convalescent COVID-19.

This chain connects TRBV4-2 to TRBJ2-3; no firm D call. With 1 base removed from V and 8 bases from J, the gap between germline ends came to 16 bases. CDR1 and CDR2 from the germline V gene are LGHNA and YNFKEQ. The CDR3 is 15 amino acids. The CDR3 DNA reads TGTGCCAGCAGCCAAGTTGCCGATTCCGGTGCTACGCAGTATTTT. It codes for CASSQVADSGATQYF.

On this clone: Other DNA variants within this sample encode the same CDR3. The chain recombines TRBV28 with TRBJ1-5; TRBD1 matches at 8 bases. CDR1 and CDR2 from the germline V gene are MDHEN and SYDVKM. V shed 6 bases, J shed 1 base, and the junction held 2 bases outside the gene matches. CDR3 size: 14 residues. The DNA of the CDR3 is TGTGCCAGCAGGTCAGGGGGCAGCAATCAGCCCCAGCATTTT. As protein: CASRSGGSNQPQHF.

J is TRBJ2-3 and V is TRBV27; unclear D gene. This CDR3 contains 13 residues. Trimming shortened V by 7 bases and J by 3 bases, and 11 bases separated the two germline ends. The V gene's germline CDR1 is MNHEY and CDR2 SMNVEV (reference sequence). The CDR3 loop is CASKIFMTDTQYF. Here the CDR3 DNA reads TGTGCCAGCAAAATCTTTATGACAGATACGCAGTATTTT.

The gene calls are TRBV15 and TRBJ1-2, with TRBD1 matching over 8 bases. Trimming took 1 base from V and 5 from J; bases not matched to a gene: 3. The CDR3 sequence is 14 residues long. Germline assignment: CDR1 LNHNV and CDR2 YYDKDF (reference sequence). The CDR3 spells CATSRVQGAYGYTF. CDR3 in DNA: TGTGCCACCAGCAGAGTGCAGGGGGCATATGGCTACACCTTC.

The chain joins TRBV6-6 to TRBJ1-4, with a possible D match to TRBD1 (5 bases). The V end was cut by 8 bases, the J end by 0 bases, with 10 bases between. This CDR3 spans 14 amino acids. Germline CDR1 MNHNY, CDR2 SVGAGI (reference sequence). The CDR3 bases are TGTGCCAGCTTTGGGGCAGCAACTAATGAAAAACTGTTTTTT. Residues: CASFGAATNEKLFF.

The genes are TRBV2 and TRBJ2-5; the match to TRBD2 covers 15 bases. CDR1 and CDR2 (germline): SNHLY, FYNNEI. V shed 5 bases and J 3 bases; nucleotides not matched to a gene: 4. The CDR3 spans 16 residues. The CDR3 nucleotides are TGTGCCAGCAGTCGGGGGACTAGCGGGGGGAAAGAGACCCAGTACTTC. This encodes CASSRGTSGGKETQYF.

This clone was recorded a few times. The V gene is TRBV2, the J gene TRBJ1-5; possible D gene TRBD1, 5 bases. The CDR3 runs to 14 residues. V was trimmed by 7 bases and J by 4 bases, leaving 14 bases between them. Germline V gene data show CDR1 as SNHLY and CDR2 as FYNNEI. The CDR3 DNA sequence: TGTGCCAGCAAAGAGCGGGGGAAGAATCAGCCCCAGCATTTT. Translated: CASKERGKNQPQHF.

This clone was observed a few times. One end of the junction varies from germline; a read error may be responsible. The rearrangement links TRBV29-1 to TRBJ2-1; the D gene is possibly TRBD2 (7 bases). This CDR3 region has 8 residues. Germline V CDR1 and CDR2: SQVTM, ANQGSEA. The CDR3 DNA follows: TGCAGCGTAGAGGGGGGGATCTTC. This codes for CSVEGGIF.

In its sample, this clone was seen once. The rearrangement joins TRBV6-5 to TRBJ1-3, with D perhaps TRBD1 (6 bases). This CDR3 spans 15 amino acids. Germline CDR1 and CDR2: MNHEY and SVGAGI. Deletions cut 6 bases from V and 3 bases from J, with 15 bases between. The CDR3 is CASSNRGQIGNTIYF. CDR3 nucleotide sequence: TGTGCCAGCAGCAATCGAGGACAGATTGGAAACACCATATATTTT.

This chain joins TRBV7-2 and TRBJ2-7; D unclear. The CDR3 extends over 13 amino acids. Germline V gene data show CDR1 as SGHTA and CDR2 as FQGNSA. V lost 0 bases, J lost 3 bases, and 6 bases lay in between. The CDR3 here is CASSLAQVYEQYF. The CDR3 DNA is TGTGCCAGCAGCTTAGCGCAGGTCTACGAGCAGTACTTC.

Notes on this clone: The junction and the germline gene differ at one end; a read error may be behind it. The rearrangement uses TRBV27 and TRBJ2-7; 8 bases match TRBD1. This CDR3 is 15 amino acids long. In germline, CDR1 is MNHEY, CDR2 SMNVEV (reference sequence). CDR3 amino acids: CASSLRRGLNYEQCF. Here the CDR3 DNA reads TGTGCCAGCAGTTTACGCAGGGGGCTCAACTACGAGCAGTGCTTC.

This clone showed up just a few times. The CDR3 sequence: CASSQQDDGNTIYF. Here the CDR3 DNA reads TGTGCCAGCTCACAACAGGATGATGGAAACACCATATATTTT. The J gene is TRBJ1-3, the V gene TRBV18, with a possible D match to TRBD1 (5 bases). The CDR3 has 14 residues. Germline loops: CDR1 KGHSH, CDR2 LQKENI. The V gene lost 4 bases and the J gene lost 3 bases, with 10 bases spanning the gap.

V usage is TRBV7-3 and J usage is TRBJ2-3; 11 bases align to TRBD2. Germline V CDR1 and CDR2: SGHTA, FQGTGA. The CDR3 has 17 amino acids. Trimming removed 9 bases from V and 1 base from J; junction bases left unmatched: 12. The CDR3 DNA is TGTGCCAGGACGACTAGCGGGGTTTCACAAGGCACAGATACGCAGTATTTT. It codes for CARTTSGVSQGTDTQYF.

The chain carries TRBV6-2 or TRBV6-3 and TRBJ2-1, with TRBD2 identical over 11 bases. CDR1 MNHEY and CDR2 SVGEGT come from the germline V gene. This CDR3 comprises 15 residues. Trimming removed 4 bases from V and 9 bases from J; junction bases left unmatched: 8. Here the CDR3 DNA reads TGTGCCAGCAGTTCACGGACTAGCGGGTTGGGTGAGCAGTTCTTC. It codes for CASSSRTSGLGEQFF.

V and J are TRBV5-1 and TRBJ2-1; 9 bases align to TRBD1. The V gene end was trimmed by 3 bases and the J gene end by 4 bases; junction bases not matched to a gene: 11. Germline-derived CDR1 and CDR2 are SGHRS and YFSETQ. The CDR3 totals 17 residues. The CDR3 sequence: CASSSTDRGGFYNEQFF. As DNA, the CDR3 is TGCGCCAGCAGCTCTACAGACAGGGGGGGTTTTTACAATGAGCAGTTCTTC. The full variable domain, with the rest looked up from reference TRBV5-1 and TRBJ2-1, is KAGVTQTPRYLIKTRGQQVTLSCSPISGHRSVSWYQQTPGQGLQFLFEYFSETQRNKGNFPGRFSGRQFSNSRSEMNVSTLELGDSALYLCASSSTDRGGFYNEQFFGPGTRLTVL.

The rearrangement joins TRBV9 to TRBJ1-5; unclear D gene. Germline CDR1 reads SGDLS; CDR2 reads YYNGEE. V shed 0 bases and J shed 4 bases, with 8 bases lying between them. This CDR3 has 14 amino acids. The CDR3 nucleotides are TGTGCCAGCAGCGTAGGAGGAGATAATCAGCCCCAGCATTTT. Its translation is CASSVGGDNQPQHF.

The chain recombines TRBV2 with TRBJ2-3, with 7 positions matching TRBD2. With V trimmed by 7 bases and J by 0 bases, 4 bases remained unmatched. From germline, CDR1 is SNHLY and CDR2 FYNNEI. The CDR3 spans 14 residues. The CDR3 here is CASKRDRSTDTQYF. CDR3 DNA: TGTGCCAGCAAGCGGGACCGTAGCACAGATACGCAGTATTTT.

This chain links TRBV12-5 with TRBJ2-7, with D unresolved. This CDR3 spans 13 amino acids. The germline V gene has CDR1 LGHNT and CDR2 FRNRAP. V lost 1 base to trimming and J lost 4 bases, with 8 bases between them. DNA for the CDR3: TGTGCTAGTGGTTTGGACTCGGTTTACGAGCAGTACTTC. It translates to CASGLDSVYEQYF.

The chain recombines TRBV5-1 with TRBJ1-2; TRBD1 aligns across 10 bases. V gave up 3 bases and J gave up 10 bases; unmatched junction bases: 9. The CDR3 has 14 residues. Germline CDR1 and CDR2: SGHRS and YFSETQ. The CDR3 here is CASSYIPGQGIYTF. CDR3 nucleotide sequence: TGCGCCAGCAGCTACATACCGGGACAGGGGATCTACACCTTC.

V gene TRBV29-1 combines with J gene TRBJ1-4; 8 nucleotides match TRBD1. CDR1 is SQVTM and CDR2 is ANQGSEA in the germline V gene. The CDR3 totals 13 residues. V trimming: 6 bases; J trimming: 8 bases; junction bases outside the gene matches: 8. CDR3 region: CSVTDRVGEKLFF. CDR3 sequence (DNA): TGCAGCGTCACGGACAGGGTGGGAGAAAAACTGTTTTTT.

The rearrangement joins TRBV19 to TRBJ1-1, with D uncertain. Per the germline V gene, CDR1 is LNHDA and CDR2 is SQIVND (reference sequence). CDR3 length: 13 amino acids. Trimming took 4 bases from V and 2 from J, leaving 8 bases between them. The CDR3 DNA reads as TGTGCCAGTAGTAACAGAGTAAACACTGAAGCTTTCTTT. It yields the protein CASSNRVNTEAFF.

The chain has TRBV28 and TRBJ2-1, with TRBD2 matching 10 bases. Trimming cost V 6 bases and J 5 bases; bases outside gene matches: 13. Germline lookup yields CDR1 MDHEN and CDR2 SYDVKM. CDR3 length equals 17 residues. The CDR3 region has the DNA TGTGCCAGCAGCCCCCAGCCCGGTACTAGCGGGGACAATGAGCAGTTCTTC. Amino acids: CASSPQPGTSGDNEQFF.

CDR3 nucleotides: TGTGCCAGTAGCGGGACAGCAAACTATGGCTACACCTTC. This codes for CASSGTANYGYTF. The chain has TRBV19 and TRBJ1-2, with 7 bases aligning to TRBD1. CDR1 and CDR2 (germline): LNHDA, SQIVND (reference sequence). V lost 6 bases and J lost 2; bases outside the gene matches: 3. The CDR3 is 13 amino acids. Looking up the rest from reference TRBV19 and TRBJ1-2 gives the full variable domain: DGGITQSPKYLFRKEGQNVTLSCEQNLNHDAMYWYRQDPGQGLRLIYYSQIVNDFQKGDIAEGYSVSREKKESFPLTVTSAQKNPTAFYLCASSGTANYGYTFGSGTRLTVV.

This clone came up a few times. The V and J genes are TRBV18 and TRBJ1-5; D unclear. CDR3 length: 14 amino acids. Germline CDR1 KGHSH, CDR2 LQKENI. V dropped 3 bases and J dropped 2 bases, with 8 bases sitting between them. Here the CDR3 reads CASSPDKGNQPQHF. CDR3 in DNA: TGTGCCAGCTCACCTGACAAGGGCAATCAGCCCCAGCATTTT.

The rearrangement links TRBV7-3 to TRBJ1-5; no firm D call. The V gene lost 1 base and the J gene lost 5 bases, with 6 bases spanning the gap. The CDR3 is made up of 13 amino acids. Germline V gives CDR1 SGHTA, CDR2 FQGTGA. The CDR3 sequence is CASSLNRDQPQHF. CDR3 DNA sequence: TGTGCCAGCAGCTTAAACAGAGATCAGCCCCAGCATTTT. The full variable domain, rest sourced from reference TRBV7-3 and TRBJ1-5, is GAGVSQTPSNKVTEKGKYVELRCDPISGHTALYWYRQSLGQGPEFLIYFQGTGAADDSGLPNDRFFAVRPEGSVSTLKIQRTERGDSAVYLCASSLNRDQPQHFGDGTRLSIL.

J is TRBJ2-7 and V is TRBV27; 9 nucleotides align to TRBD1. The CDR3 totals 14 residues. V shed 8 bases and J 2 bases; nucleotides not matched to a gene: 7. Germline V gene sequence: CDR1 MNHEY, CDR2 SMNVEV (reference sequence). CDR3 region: CASRAGTGTYEQYF. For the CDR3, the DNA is TGTGCCAGCCGAGCCGGGACAGGGACCTACGAGCAGTACTTC.

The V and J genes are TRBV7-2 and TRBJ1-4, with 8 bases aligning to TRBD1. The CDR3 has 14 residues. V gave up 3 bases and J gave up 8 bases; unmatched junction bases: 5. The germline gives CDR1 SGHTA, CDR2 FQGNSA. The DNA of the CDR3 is TGTGCCAGCAGCTTCAGGGGGCGGGAGGAAAAACTGTTTTTT. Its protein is CASSFRGREEKLFF.

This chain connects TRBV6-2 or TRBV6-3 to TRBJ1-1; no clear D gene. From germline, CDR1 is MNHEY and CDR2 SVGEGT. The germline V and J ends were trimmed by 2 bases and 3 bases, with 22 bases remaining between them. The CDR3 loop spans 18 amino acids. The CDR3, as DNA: TGTGCCAGCAGTTACCGCGGGTTTCGTACGGATAGGGACACTGAAGCTTTCTTT. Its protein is CASSYRGFRTDRDTEAFF.

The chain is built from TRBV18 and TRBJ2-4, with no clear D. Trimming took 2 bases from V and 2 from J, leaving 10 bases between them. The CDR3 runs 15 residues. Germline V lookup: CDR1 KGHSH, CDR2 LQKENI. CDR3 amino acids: CASSPLSGSKNIQYF. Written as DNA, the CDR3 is TGTGCCAGCTCACCATTATCCGGGTCCAAAAACATTCAGTACTTC.

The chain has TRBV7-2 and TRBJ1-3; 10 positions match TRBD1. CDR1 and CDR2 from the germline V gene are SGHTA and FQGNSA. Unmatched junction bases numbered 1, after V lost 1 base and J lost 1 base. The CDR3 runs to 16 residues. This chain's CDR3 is CASSLGDRGSGNTIYF. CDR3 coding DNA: TGTGCCAGCAGCTTAGGGGACAGGGGATCTGGAAACACCATATATTTT.

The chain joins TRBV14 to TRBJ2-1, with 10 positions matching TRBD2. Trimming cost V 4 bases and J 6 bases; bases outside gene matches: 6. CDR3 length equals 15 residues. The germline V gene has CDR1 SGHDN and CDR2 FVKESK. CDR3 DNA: TGTGCCAGCAGCCCAGCGGGAGGGCCGGGCAATGAGCAGTTCTTC. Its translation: CASSPAGGPGNEQFF.